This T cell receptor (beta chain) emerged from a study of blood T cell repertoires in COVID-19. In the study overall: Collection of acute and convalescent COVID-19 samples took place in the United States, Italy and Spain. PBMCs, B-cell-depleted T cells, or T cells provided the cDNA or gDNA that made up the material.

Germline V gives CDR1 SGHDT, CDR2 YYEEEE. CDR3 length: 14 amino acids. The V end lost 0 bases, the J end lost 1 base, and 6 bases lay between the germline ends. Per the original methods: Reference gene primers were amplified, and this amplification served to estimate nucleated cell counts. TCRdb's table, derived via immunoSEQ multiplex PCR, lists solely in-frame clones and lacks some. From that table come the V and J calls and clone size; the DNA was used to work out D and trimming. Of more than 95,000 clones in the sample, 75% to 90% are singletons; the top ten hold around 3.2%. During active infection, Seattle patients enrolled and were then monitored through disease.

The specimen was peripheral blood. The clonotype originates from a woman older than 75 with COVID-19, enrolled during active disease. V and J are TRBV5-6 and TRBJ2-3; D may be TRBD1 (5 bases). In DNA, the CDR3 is TGTGCCAGCAGCTTGGGGGGCGGCACAGATACGCAGTATTTT. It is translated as CASSLGGGTDTQYF.